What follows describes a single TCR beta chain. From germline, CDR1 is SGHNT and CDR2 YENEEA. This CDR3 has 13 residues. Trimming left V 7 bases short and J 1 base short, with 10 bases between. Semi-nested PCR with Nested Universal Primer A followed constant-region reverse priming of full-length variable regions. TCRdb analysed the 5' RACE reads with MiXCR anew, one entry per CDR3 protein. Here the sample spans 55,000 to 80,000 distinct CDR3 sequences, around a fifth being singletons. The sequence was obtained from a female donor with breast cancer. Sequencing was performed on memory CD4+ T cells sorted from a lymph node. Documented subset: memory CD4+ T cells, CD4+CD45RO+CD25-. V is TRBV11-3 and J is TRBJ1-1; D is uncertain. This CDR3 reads CASTLTTNTEAFF. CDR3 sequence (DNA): TGTGCCAGCACCCTCACCACGAACACTGAAGCTTTCTTT. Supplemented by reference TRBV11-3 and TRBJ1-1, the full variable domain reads EAGVVQSPRYKIIEKKQPVAFWCNPISGHNTLYWYLQNLGQGPELLIRYENEEAVDDSQLPKDRFSAERLKGVDSTLKIQPAELGDSAVYLCASTLTTNTEAFFGQGTRLTVV.